Listed below are T cell receptor beta chains from one sample, sequenced in a study of cytomegalovirus exposure and HLA in healthy donors. Here immunoSEQ multiplex PCR was the method, and the copy in TCRdb shows in-frame clones only, minus some. The table includes approximately 100,000 clones, 93% detected once. Sequencing was performed on PBMCs. The receptors were sampled from a woman aged 25 to 39 in good health and CMV-seropositive. The CDR3 runs from the conserved cysteine through the conserved F or W. The D gene is left open where the match is weak. Not all rows give a size; the values are once, few, many and, for expanded clones, a class.

CDR3aa	CDR3nt	d_gene	abundance	len	j_gene	v_gene
CASRTRQGGSYEQYF	TGTGCCAGCAGAACTAGACAGGGGGGCTCCTACGAGCAGTACTTC	TRBD1	-	15	TRBJ2-7	TRBV6-1
CASSHPGLGYNEQFF	TGCGCCAGCAGCCACCCTGGGCTGGGCTACAATGAGCAGTTCTTC	-	once	15	TRBJ2-1	TRBV4-1
CASSYSTVNTEAFF	TGTGCCAGCAGTTACTCGACAGTGAACACTGAAGCTTTCTTT	-	-	14	TRBJ1-1	TRBV6-5
CASSSPPARTSSYNEQFF	TGTGCCAGTAGTAGCCCGCCCGCGCGGACTAGCTCCTACAATGAGCAGTTCTTC	TRBD2	-	18	TRBJ2-1	TRBV19
CASSLEPLPNHKDEQFF	TGTGCCAGCAGCTTGGAGCCACTACCCAACCACAAGGATGAGCAGTTCTTC	-	-	17	TRBJ2-1	TRBV5-4
CASSQEELHNEQFF	TGCGCCAGCAGCCAAGAGGAGTTGCACAATGAGCAGTTCTTC	-	-	14	TRBJ2-1	TRBV4-3
CASSQDVASGNPYEQYF	TGCGCCAGCAGCCAAGACGTTGCTAGCGGGAATCCCTACGAGCAGTACTTC	TRBD2	-	17	TRBJ2-7	TRBV4-3
CASSLGYHGSSYEQYF	TGTGCCAGCAGCTTAGGCTACCACGGGAGCAGCTACGAGCAGTACTTC	-	-	16	TRBJ2-7	TRBV7-8
CASSLGTSGTVNEQFF	TGTGCCAGCAGCTTAGGGACTAGCGGGACCGTCAATGAGCAGTTCTTC	TRBD2	-	16	TRBJ2-1	TRBV7-8
CASSLGTGSYEQYF	TGTGCCAGCAGTTTAGGGACAGGCTCCTACGAGCAGTACTTC	TRBD1	-	14	TRBJ2-7	TRBV27
CAINLLVSGETQYF	TGTGCCATCAATTTACTAGTTAGTGGGGAGACCCAGTACTTC	-	few	14	TRBJ2-5	TRBV10-3
CATSRDIAEGAQYF	TGTGCCACCAGCAGAGATATCGCGGAGGGAGCGCAGTATTTT	-	-	14	TRBJ2-3	TRBV15
CASRGQAYRESTGELFF	TGTGCAAGTCGGGGCCAGGCTTACAGGGAATCGACCGGGGAGCTGTTTTTT	-	once	17	TRBJ2-2	TRBV12-2
CASSLRAGYEQYF	TGTGCCAGCAGCTTAAGGGCGGGCTACGAGCAGTACTTC	-	-	13	TRBJ2-7	TRBV7-8
CASSLAQTGVTGANVLTF	TGTGCCAGCAGCTTAGCCCAGACAGGGGTAACTGGGGCCAACGTCCTGACTTTC	TRBD1	-	18	TRBJ2-6	TRBV7-7
CASSPPLRLGGYEQYF	TGTGCCAGCAGCCCACCCCTTCGACTAGGCGGTTACGAGCAGTACTTC	-	-	16	TRBJ2-7	TRBV7-8
CASSFQDYEQYF	TGTGCCAGCAGCTTTCAGGATTACGAGCAGTACTTC	-	-	12	TRBJ2-7	TRBV5-6
CASSSRLAGVGVSDTQYF	TGTGCCAGCAGCAGCCGACTGGCGGGAGTAGGTGTTTCAGATACGCAGTATTTT	TRBD2	-	18	TRBJ2-3	TRBV14
CASSRGQGAISYGYTF	TGTGCCAGCAGCCGGGGACAGGGGGCGATTAGCTATGGCTACACCTTC	TRBD1	-	16	TRBJ1-2	TRBV7-9
CASSRTGDVAKNIQYF	TGTGCCAGCAGTCGGACAGGGGACGTAGCCAAAAACATTCAGTACTTC	TRBD1	-	16	TRBJ2-4	TRBV7-2
CAIRSGTGEPYEQYF	TGTGCCATCAGATCGGGGACAGGGGAGCCCTACGAGCAGTACTTC	TRBD1	-	15	TRBJ2-7	TRBV10-3
CASSLGVLIDEQFF	TGTGCCAGCAGCTTAGGGGTGCTAATTGATGAGCAGTTCTTC	-	-	14	TRBJ2-1	TRBV13
CASMGRFLDTEAFF	TGTGCCAGCATGGGGCGTTTCCTGGACACTGAAGCTTTCTTT	-	once	14	TRBJ1-1	TRBV2
CASSPGLAGTYEQCF	TGTGCCAGCAGCCCGGGACTAGCGGGGACCTACGAGCAGTGCTTC	TRBD2	-	15	TRBJ2-7	TRBV6-4